This T cell receptor beta chain is drawn from a study of blood T cell repertoires in COVID-19 (dated by TCRdb to the early 2020s). A note on the overall study: Samples from collaborators originated in the United States, Italy and Spain and spanned both the acute and convalescent phases of COVID-19. Sample metadata almost always included a de-identified subject ID, COVID-19 status, age in years and sex. The repertoires were released in a freely available public database meant as a resource for research on the immune response to SARS-CoV-2. The samples were drawn from the first 160 participants of the ongoing ImmuneRACE study and from 1,200 or so subjects provided by 6 global collaborators. Deeply sampled blood TCRbeta repertoires from subjects exposed to, actively infected with, or recovered from COVID-19 were included in the dataset. The material from the prospective study consisted of cDNA or gDNA derived from T cells, B-cell-depleted T cells, or PBMCs. HLA class I and class II types, where available, came from metadata supplied by the sample provider rather than from assay-based typing.

Collaborating institutions collected whole blood in K2EDTA tubes following their own protocols. For TCRbeta analysis, collaborators shipped samples as frozen whole blood, isolated PBMCs, or DNA extracted from either of those sample types. Overall results and qualifications from the work: How much clinical and demographic metadata was included differed by source and by participant, and the metadata was provided uncurated.

V drops 2 bases and J drops 1 base, leaving 11 bases in between. As encoded in the germline V gene, CDR1 is MDHEN while CDR2 is SYDVKM. Including cysteine and phenylalanine, the CDR3 has 15 amino acids. The entry retains the CDR3 DNA only, 45 bases that are in frame from base 1. TCRbeta CDR3 regions were amplified from genomic DNA by means of the immunoSEQ Assay, a bias-controlled multiplex PCR. Under the source paper's analysis protocol: The number of nucleated cells in each sample was estimated from the amplification of reference gene primers within the assay. Sequence reads were collapsed and filtered to measure the absolute abundance of every unique TCRbeta CDR3 rearrangement. For each sample, productive Simpson clonality was calculated as the square root of Simpson's diversity index across productive rearrangements. The table comes from immuneACCESS by way of TCRdb, which keeps in-frame sequences with V and J called. Part of the clones is missing from these tables; in studies checked, under half for an unresolved V gene and the rest for unknown reasons. That table furnishes V, J and clone size, whereas the DNA furnished D and trimming. Counted in this sample were about 79,000 clones; roughly 89% of them appeared once. The ten largest make up roughly 14% of the sample.

Notes on this clone: What this receptor recognizes is not known. No per-base quality is available; no much larger clone lies one base away.

This TCR derives from a man aged 70 or older with active or convalescent COVID-19. The V gene is TRBV28 and the J gene is TRBJ1-1; 5 matching bases give a weak D call of TRBD1. The sample was peripheral blood. The base sequence is TGTGCCAGCAGTTTAGGTGGGGCGGCGAACACTGAAGCTTTCTTT. The encoded protein is CASSLGGAANTEAFF.